The entry below gives a single T cell receptor beta chain sequence along with its context. Its antigen is undetermined. Second doses were pooled across both intervals (about 4 or about 12 weeks). The repertoire was sequenced with immunoSEQ multiplex PCR; TCRdb's copy has only in-frame clones and lacks some. The data show around 130,000 clones, 80% to 95% seen once. This specimen comes from a study of T cell responses to AZD1222 COVID-19 vaccine. Study-level results: Possibly, clonal diversity was underestimated; donors were largely white British and included more females. Mapped onto spike, vaccine-associated CD4 TCRs spanned it and were dominant at 160-218 and 743-854.

The CDR3 has 16 amino acids. V shed 3 bases and J shed 5 bases, with 19 bases lying between them. The germline CDR1 and CDR2 sequences are KGHSH and LQKENI. The sequence derives from an adult who received the AZD1222 COVID-19 vaccine. Specimen: peripheral blood, collected 28 days after the second AZD1222 dose. The V call is TRBV18, the J call TRBJ1-2; weak D call: TRBD1 (6 bases). In nucleotides, the CDR3 is TGTGCCAGCTCACCTCTACCCCTGAGAGGGGGTTATGGCTACACCTTC. Protein sequence: CASSPLPLRGGYGYTF.